This T cell receptor (beta chain) was sequenced for a study of neurological immune-mediated disorders. MiXCR was run by TCRdb on the 5' RACE reads, yielding one entry per CDR3 protein. Among some 27,000 distinct CDR3 sequences, more than 6.5% were seen once, and the ten largest hold approximately 8.9%. In its sample, this clonotype was seen many times. The clonotype was recovered from a woman aged 50 to 65 in good health. Sequencing input: PBMCs.

The CDR3 is CSATGRHYGYTF. The CDR3 nucleotides read TGCAGTGCCACGGGCAGACACTATGGCTACACCTTC. The chain has TRBV20-1 and TRBJ1-2; D is undetermined. V shed 6 bases and J shed 3 bases, with 11 bases lying between them. CDR3 size: 12 residues. The germline gives CDR1 DFQATT, CDR2 SNEGSKA (reference sequence).